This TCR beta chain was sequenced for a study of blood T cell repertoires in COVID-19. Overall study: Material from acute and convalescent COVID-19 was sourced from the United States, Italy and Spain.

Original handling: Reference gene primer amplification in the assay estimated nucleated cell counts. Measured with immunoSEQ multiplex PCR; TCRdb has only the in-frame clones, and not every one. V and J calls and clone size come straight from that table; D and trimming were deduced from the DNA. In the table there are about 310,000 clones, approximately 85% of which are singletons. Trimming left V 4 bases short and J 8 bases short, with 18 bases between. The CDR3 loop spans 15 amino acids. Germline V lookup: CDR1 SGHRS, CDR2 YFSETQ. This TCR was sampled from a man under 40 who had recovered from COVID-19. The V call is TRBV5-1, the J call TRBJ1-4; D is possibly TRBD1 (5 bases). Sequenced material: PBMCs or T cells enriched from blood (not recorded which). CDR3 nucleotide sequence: TGCGCCAGCAGCCTCAAGCGGGGGATGGGGGAAAAACTGTTTTTT. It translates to CASSLKRGMGEKLFF.